A single sample gave rise to the 20 T cell receptor beta chains below, sequenced in a study of T cell clones after liver transplantation. Repertoires were generated with immunoSEQ multiplex PCR, while TCRdb's copy carries only in-frame clones and drops some. The data contain over 50,000 clones, about 90% of them singletons. This sample comprised CD8+ T cells from blood, obtained 12 months after liver transplant. These TCRs come from a human patient who received a liver transplant. Some T cells may be provided by the graft donor.

The genes are TRBV7-9 and TRBJ1-1; D gene unclear. Trimming shortened V by 4 bases and J by 2 bases, and 11 bases separated the two germline ends. The germline V gene has CDR1 SEHNR and CDR2 FQNEAQ (reference sequence). This CDR3 comprises 14 residues. The CDR3 loop reads CASSSTDLNTEAFF. Written as DNA, the CDR3 is TGTGCCAGCAGCTCGACCGATCTTAACACTGAAGCTTTCTTT.

This rearrangement joins TRBV19 to TRBJ1-1; possibly TRBD1 for D (6 bases). Trimming cost V 5 bases and J 2 bases, with 18 bases left between them. The CDR3 is 16 amino acids. CDR1 LNHDA and CDR2 SQIVND come from the germline V gene (reference sequence). Written as DNA, the CDR3 is TGTGCCAGTAGTCCTCGGACAGCTACTATTAACACTGAAGCTTTCTTT. Translating gives CASSPRTATINTEAFF.

The chain employs TRBV28 and TRBJ1-1; weak D call: TRBD1 (5 bases). The CDR3 runs 13 residues. The V and J ends lost 8 bases and 5 bases respectively, with 15 bases between them. Germline-derived CDR1 and CDR2 are MDHEN and SYDVKM. In DNA form, the CDR3 reads TGTGCCAGCTCTCCCTATGAGGGGACTGAAGCTTTCTTT. It encodes CASSPYEGTEAFF.

The chain has TRBV11-2 and TRBJ2-5; D perhaps matches TRBD1 (6 bases). The CDR3 runs to 14 residues. V lost 4 bases and J 2 bases, leaving 11 bases between the germline ends. Germline V gives CDR1 SGHAT, CDR2 FQNNGV. The CDR3 region is CASSSSRGQETQYF. The CDR3 region has the DNA TGTGCCAGCAGCTCTTCCAGGGGTCAAGAGACCCAGTACTTC.

This chain joins TRBV28 and TRBJ2-3, with 8 bases lining up with TRBD2. The ends lost 1 base at V and 2 bases at J; junction bases unmatched: 2. The germline gives CDR1 MDHEN, CDR2 SYDVKM. This CDR3 region has 15 residues. CDR3 sequence: CASSLLAGITDTQYF. The CDR3 DNA sequence: TGTGCCAGCAGTTTATTAGCGGGAATCACAGATACGCAGTATTTT. The whole variable domain, remainder taken from reference TRBV28 and TRBJ2-3, is DVKVTQSSRYLVKRTGEKVFLECVQDMDHENMFWYRQDPGLGLRLIYFSYDVKMKEKGDIPEGYSVSREKKERFSLILESASTNQTSMYLCASSLLAGITDTQYFGPGTRLTVL.

The genes are TRBV4-3 and TRBJ1-2; TRBD1 matches at 9 bases. V shed 4 bases and J 8 bases; nucleotides not matched to a gene: 17. This CDR3 has 17 amino acids. Germline CDR1 reads LGHNA; CDR2 reads YSLEER. In DNA, the CDR3 is TGCGCCAGCAGCCCATACCGGGACAGGGAGGTTGTACGGGGCTACACCTTC. This gives the protein CASSPYRDREVVRGYTF.

CDR3 nucleotides: TGCGCCAGCAGCCAAGAAGGACTCTCTACTCTCTACGAGCAGTACTTC. It codes for CASSQEGLSTLYEQYF. The chain couples TRBV4-1 to TRBJ2-7; D is perhaps TRBD2 (5 bases). V gave up 0 bases and J gave up 3 bases, with 15 bases separating them. The CDR3 loop spans 16 amino acids. Germline V lookup: CDR1 MGHRA, CDR2 YSYEKL.

V is TRBV4-1 and J is TRBJ2-7, with 8 bases that match TRBD2. The CDR3 sequence is 17 residues long. The V and J ends lost 6 bases and 0 bases, in that order; junction bases with no gene match: 13. The germline V gene encodes CDR1 MGHRA and CDR2 YSYEKL. The CDR3 nucleotides read TGCGCCAGCAGTGAGGGGCGGGAGGCCTCGTTCTCCTACGAGCAGTACTTC. Translation: CASSEGREASFSYEQYF.

The CDR3 reads CASSEWEESLYEQYF. CDR3 DNA: TGTGCCAGCAGTGAATGGGAGGAGTCCCTATACGAGCAGTACTTC. The chain carries TRBV25-1 and TRBJ2-7, with D possibly TRBD2 on 6 matching bases. V lost 1 base to trimming and J lost 4 bases, with 14 bases between them. This CDR3 spans 15 amino acids. Germline V CDR1 and CDR2: MGHDK, SYGVNS.

The CDR3 DNA reads as TGTGCCAGCAGCCCACTAGCGGGAGGATACGAGCAGTACTTC. Its protein product is CASSPLAGGYEQYF. The J gene is TRBJ2-7, the V gene TRBV28; 12 bases map to TRBD2. The CDR3 contains 14 residues. V shed 6 bases, J shed 4 bases, and the junction held 4 bases outside the gene matches. In germline, CDR1 is MDHEN, CDR2 SYDVKM.

The V call is TRBV27, the J call TRBJ2-5; weak D call: TRBD1 (6 bases). The CDR3 length is 14 residues. The V and J ends lost 7 bases and 5 bases respectively, with 17 bases between them. Germline CDR1 is MNHEY and CDR2 is SMNVEV (reference sequence). CDR3 in DNA: TGTGCCAGCACAGGGGTCTTTTCTTGGGAGACCCAGTACTTC. Protein sequence: CASTGVFSWETQYF.

This chain connects TRBV4-3 to TRBJ2-7, with D perhaps TRBD1 (6 bases). This CDR3 comprises 14 residues. V was clipped by 4 bases and J by 1 base, with 11 bases between them. The germline V gene has CDR1 LGHNA and CDR2 YSLEER. This CDR3 is CASSLYRESYEQYF. The CDR3 nucleotides read TGCGCCAGCAGCCTTTACAGGGAATCCTACGAGCAGTACTTC.

The genes are TRBV30 and TRBJ2-7; 7 nucleotides line up with TRBD1. V shed 4 bases and J 0 bases; nucleotides not matched to a gene: 9. The CDR3 sequence is 15 residues long. In germline, CDR1 is GTSNPN, CDR2 SVGIG (reference sequence). Here the CDR3 reads CAWTRQGEISYEQYF. CDR3 in DNA: TGTGCCTGGACCCGACAGGGAGAGATCTCCTACGAGCAGTACTTC.

The chain carries TRBV27 and TRBJ2-7, with D possibly matching TRBD2 (7 bases). CDR3 length: 11 residues. Trimming pared 6 bases from V and 6 bases from J, leaving 9 bases between. Germline V gene sequence: CDR1 MNHEY, CDR2 SMNVEV (reference sequence). The CDR3 nucleotides are TGTGCCAGCAGGGGAGGGGGCGAGCAGTACTTC. Translated: CASRGGGEQYF.

The rearrangement uses TRBV27 and TRBJ2-2; 7 nucleotides agree with TRBD2. Losses at the gene ends were 0 bases for V and 4 bases for J; bases not matched to a gene: 5. Germline V gene sequence: CDR1 MNHEY, CDR2 SMNVEV (reference sequence). CDR3 length equals 16 residues. The CDR3 region is CASSLSKGEGTGELFF. CDR3 bases: TGTGCCAGCAGTTTATCGAAAGGGGAGGGCACCGGGGAGCTGTTTTTT.

The CDR3 DNA reads TGTGCCAGCAGCCCCCTTGGACCCTACGAGCAGTACTTC. Encoded protein: CASSPLGPYEQYF. The chain recombines TRBV27 with TRBJ2-7; D is unresolved. CDR3 length: 13 amino acids. Trimming pared 6 bases from V and 2 bases from J, leaving 11 bases between. Germline lookup yields CDR1 MNHEY and CDR2 SMNVEV (reference sequence).

The rearrangement joins TRBV9 to TRBJ2-7; D ambiguous. The length of the CDR3 is 14 residues. V was pared by 0 bases and J by 5 bases, with 12 bases between. CDR1 and CDR2 from the germline V gene are SGDLS and YYNGEE. CDR3 coding DNA: TGTGCCAGCAGCGTAGATAGCAGTCTCGACGAGCAGTACTTC. Its protein is CASSVDSSLDEQYF.

This rearrangement joins TRBV21-1 to TRBJ2-5; TRBD1, the table's D call, lacks a check against the DNA. TRBV21-1 is classified as a pseudogene. The CDR3 is 13 amino acids. CDR3: CATFWTVSETQYF. In DNA form, the CDR3 reads TGTGCCACCTTCTGGACAGTTTCAGAGACCCAGTACTTC.

The chain links TRBV18 to TRBJ1-5; possibly TRBD1 for D (5 bases). Germline assignment: CDR1 KGHSH and CDR2 LQKENI. The length of the CDR3 is 15 residues. Trimming stripped 0 bases from V and 6 bases from J, with 12 bases between. CDR3 coding DNA: TGTGCCAGCTCACCACCTGAGAGGGGTAGTCAGCCCCAGCATTTT. This sequence encodes CASSPPERGSQPQHF.

The chain couples TRBV2 to TRBJ1-5; no definite D call. Germline loops: CDR1 SNHLY, CDR2 FYNNEI. CDR3 length equals 11 residues. V dropped 3 bases and J dropped 9 bases, with 6 bases sitting between them. The CDR3 coding sequence is TGTGCCAGCAGTGATACCCGGCCCCAGCATTTT. As protein: CASSDTRPQHF.